This T cell receptor beta chain was identified during a study of regulatory T cells in long-lasting Graves disease. Construction of the TCR beta libraries employed iRepertoire HTBI primers in conjunction with Arm-PCR of CDR3 regions. TCRdb processed the multiplex PCR reads anew with MiXCR; each CDR3 protein has one entry. The sample holds approximately 360,000 distinct CDR3 sequences, 12% seen once. As to time point: newly diagnosed GD, antithyroid drugs for less than 3 months. Generation of the TCR library employed RNA extracted from PBMCs. General study points: Persistent disease samples used TRBV28, TRBJ1-2 and TRBJ2-5 preferentially.

As regards this clonotype: Its antigen is unidentified.

This CDR3 contains 13 residues. Trimming shortened V by 7 bases and J by 1 base, and 11 bases separated the two germline ends. Germline V gives CDR1 DFQATT, CDR2 SNEGSKA (reference sequence). These data were likewise used in another study, on T cells in Graves' hyperthyroidism and ophthalmopathy. As that study records: With a duration under 2 months, the hyperthyroidism was newly diagnosed in patients aged 18 to 65. The HTBI primer set served for first-round RT-PCR of the TCR CDR3.

The sequence came from a woman aged 18-29 years with Graves disease. The gene calls are TRBV20-1 and TRBJ1-3; D remains ambiguous. The specimen comprised peripheral blood mononuclear cells (PBMCs), sampled at new diagnosis, from a patient treated with antithyroid drugs. This CDR3 is CSVPTASGNTIYF. DNA of the CDR3: TGCAGTGTCCCGACGGCATCTGGAAACACCATATATTTT.